The clone carrying this TCR beta chain was seen more than once but under ten times. The target antigen is unknown. The data belong to a study of blood T cells in healthy people across ages. The overall study: Template switching retrieved approximately one barcoded beta molecule for each two T cells. Whole-study findings and limits: Unknown CMV status may confound age-related changes in expanded clones.

There were healthy Caucasian individuals from Russia, aged roughly 6 to 95, serving as donors. With a J-beta primer mix and a sample-barcoded 5' primer, a second PCR ran roughly 6 to 12 cycles. Each cDNA molecule was tagged by a template-switch adaptor that had 12 random nucleotides. TCRdb re-called the 5' RACE reads through MiXCR, storing one row per CDR3 protein. The profile shows 700,000 to 950,000 distinct CDR3 sequences, 43% of them singletons. Sequenced sample: blood. The TCR sequence derives from a woman aged 55-69 years in good health.

The CDR3 DNA sequence: TGTGCCAGCAGCTGCGCCCAAACTAGCGGGAGGGCCTGCGAGCAGTACTTC. Residues: CASSCAQTSGRACEQYF. The V and J genes are TRBV7-9 and TRBJ2-7, with 13 nucleotides matching TRBD2. This CDR3 region has 17 residues. V was pared by 4 bases and J by 6 bases, with 12 bases of the junction left unmatched. Germline CDR1 is SEHNR and CDR2 is FQNEAQ (reference sequence).